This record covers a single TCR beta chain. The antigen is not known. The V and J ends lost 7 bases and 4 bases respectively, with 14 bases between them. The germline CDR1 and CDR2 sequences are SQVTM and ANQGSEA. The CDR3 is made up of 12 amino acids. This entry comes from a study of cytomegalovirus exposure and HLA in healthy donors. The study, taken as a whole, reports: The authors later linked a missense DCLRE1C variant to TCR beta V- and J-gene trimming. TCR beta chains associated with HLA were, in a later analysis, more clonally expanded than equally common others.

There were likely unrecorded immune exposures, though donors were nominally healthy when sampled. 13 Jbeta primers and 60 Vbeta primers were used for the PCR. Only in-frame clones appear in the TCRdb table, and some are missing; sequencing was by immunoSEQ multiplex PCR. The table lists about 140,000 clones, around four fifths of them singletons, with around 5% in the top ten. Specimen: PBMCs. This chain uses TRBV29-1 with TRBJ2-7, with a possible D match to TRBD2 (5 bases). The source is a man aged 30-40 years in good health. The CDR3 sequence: CSARENGYEQYF. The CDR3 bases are TGCAGCGCGAGGGAGAACGGTTACGAGCAGTACTTC.